The TCR beta chain described here comes from a study of PD-1 blockade in classical Hodgkin lymphoma. This clone was picked up a small number of times. Some clones are missing from TCRdb's copy, which holds only in-frame ones; the method was immunoSEQ multiplex PCR. This sample carries about 24,000 clones, roughly 71% of them seen once, and the ten largest clones take less than 20%. The CDR3 length is 15 residues. The V gene end was trimmed by 7 bases and the J gene end by 3 bases; junction bases not matched to a gene: 12. Germline V CDR1 and CDR2: MDHEN, SYDVKM. Time point noted: cycle 4 day 1 (C4D1), after 6 weeks of nivolumab. Every patient had relapsed following autologous stem cell transplantation, and cohorts differed in brentuximab vedotin exposure.

The sequence was collected from a human donor with classical Hodgkin lymphoma. This rearrangement joins TRBV28 to TRBJ2-7; TRBD1 agrees at 7 bases. Here the sequenced sample was peripheral blood mononuclear cells (PBMCs), taken before the fourth cycle of nivolumab. For the CDR3, the DNA is TGTGCCAGCACTGAGATTACAGGGGCTAACTACGAGCAGTACTTC. Encoded protein: CASTEITGANYEQYF.